Below are 16 T cell receptor beta chains sequenced from a single sample in a study of shared clonotypes between healthy human individuals. Libraries were prepared by immunoSEQ multiplex PCR; TCRdb keeps only in-frame clonotypes and omits some of them. The data contain approximately 840,000 clones, about 97% of them singletons. The naive CD8 population came from CD45RO-negative cells selected for CCR7, without terminally differentiated effector memory CD45RA+ cells. Sequencing was done on a sample of naive CD8+ T cells sorted from blood. These receptors were obtained from a man between 25 and 39 years old in good health.

CDR3 DNA: TGTGCCAGCAGTTACGGTTTACAGACGAACACCGGGGAGCTGTTTTTT. Residues: CASSYGLQTNTGELFF. This chain uses TRBV6-5 with TRBJ2-2; D uncertain. Germline V gene data show CDR1 as MNHEY and CDR2 as SVGAGI. V lost 2 bases, J lost 0 bases, and 10 bases lay in between. The CDR3 has 16 residues.

As to this clone: Other nucleotide sequences from this sample produce the same CDR3. This sequence joins TRBV27 and TRBJ2-2; no definite D call. Germline CDR1 and CDR2: MNHEY and SMNVEV (reference sequence). The CDR3 has 12 residues. V was shortened by 2 bases and J by 6 bases, with 4 bases between the two germline ends. The CDR3 region has the DNA TGTGCCAGCAGTTTAATCGCCGGGGAGCTGTTTTTT. It is translated as CASSLIAGELFF.

The rearrangement joins TRBV11-3 to TRBJ2-1; D gene ambiguous. Germline CDR1 and CDR2: SGHNT and YENEEA. Deletions cut 5 bases from V and 10 bases from J, with 12 bases between. The length of the CDR3 is 12 residues. As DNA, the CDR3 is TGTGCCAGCAGCCGACCCCCTCGGGAGCAGTTCTTC. Its protein is CASSRPPREQFF. Full variable domain (rest looked up from reference TRBV11-3 and TRBJ2-1): EAGVVQSPRYKIIEKKQPVAFWCNPISGHNTLYWYLQNLGQGPELLIRYENEEAVDDSQLPKDRFSAERLKGVDSTLKIQPAELGDSAVYLCASSRPPREQFFGPGTRLTVL.

The V gene is TRBV5-4, the J gene TRBJ2-2; TRBD2 agrees at 12 bases. The CDR3 spans 18 residues. V trimming: 4 bases; J trimming: 5 bases; junction bases outside the gene matches: 12. The germline V gene encodes CDR1 SGHNT and CDR2 YYREEE (reference sequence). CDR3 loop: CASSLGLAGGPGTGELFF. The CDR3 DNA follows: TGTGCCAGCAGCCTAGGGCTAGCGGGAGGGCCAGGAACCGGGGAGCTGTTTTTT.

The chain is built from TRBV7-9 and TRBJ2-2; 9 bases align to TRBD1. This CDR3 has 16 residues. The ends lost 5 bases at V and 3 bases at J; junction bases unmatched: 7. CDR1 is SEHNR and CDR2 is FQNEAQ in the germline V gene (reference sequence). Written as DNA, the CDR3 is TGTGCCAGCAGCACCAGGACAGGGGATGACACCGGGGAGCTGTTTTTT. Amino acid sequence: CASSTRTGDDTGELFF.

J is TRBJ2-2 and V is TRBV7-9; tentatively, D is TRBD1 or TRBD2 (5 bases each). The germline V gene has CDR1 SEHNR and CDR2 FQNEAQ (reference sequence). The CDR3 has 14 residues. With 5 bases removed from V and 2 bases from J, the gap between germline ends came to 9 bases. The CDR3 DNA follows: TGTGCCAGCAGCCCGAGGGGCAACACCGGGGAGCTGTTTTTT. This codes for CASSPRGNTGELFF.

This chain connects TRBV6-5 to TRBJ2-7; D not resolved. The CDR3 contains 11 residues. The V gene's germline CDR1 is MNHEY and CDR2 SVGAGI. Between the trimmed V and J ends, which lost 5 bases and 7 bases, there was a span of 9 bases. CDR3 nucleotide sequence: TGTGCCAGCAGTAACCAAGGGGAGCAGTACTTC. Residues: CASSNQGEQYF.

The V and J genes are TRBV5-8 and TRBJ2-7; no clear D. From germline, CDR1 is SGHTS and CDR2 YDEGEE. V lost 4 bases and J lost 3, with 5 bases in between. This CDR3 has 11 amino acids. The CDR3 DNA sequence: TGTGCCAGCAGCCTGTACTACGAGCAGTACTTC. Protein product: CASSLYYEQYF. The whole variable domain, filled in from reference TRBV5-8 and TRBJ2-7, reads EAGVTQSPTHLIKTRGQQATLRCSPISGHTSVYWYQQALGLGLQFLLWYDEGEERNRGNFPPRFSGRQFPNYSSELNVNALELEDSALYLCASSLYYEQYFGPGTRLTVT.

This rearrangement joins TRBV19 to TRBJ1-2; no firm D call. Germline CDR1 LNHDA, CDR2 SQIVND (reference sequence). V shed 5 bases and J shed 4 bases, with 11 bases lying between them. CDR3 size: 13 residues. The CDR3 spells CASSRDSGYGYTF. The CDR3 DNA reads TGTGCCAGTAGTCGGGATAGTGGCTATGGCTACACCTTC.

Details on this clone: The sample contains more than one DNA sequence encoding this CDR3. The chain has TRBV6-5 and TRBJ1-1; D gene unclear. CDR3 length equals 13 residues. The germline gives CDR1 MNHEY, CDR2 SVGAGI. Trimming took 2 bases from V and 5 from J, leaving 9 bases between them. The CDR3 nucleotides read TGTGCCAGCAGTTACCCAGGAGAGACTGAAGCTTTCTTT. Protein product: CASSYPGETEAFF.

The chain employs TRBV11-2 and TRBJ1-1; D unresolved. V lost 6 bases and J 6 bases, leaving 14 bases between the germline ends. Germline values: CDR1 SGHAT, CDR2 FQNNGV. This CDR3 has 13 residues. This chain's CDR3 is CASRLTGPPEAFF. CDR3 DNA: TGTGCCAGCAGACTGACTGGTCCCCCTGAAGCTTTCTTT.

This chain joins TRBV27 and TRBJ2-7; TRBD2 aligns across 11 bases. CDR3 length equals 15 residues. Germline CDR1 reads MNHEY; CDR2 reads SMNVEV (reference sequence). Trimming took 4 bases from V and 6 from J; bases not matched to a gene: 8. CDR3 region: CASSYMTSGIFEQYF. CDR3 bases: TGTGCCAGCAGTTACATGACTAGCGGGATTTTCGAGCAGTACTTC.

V gene TRBV29-1 combines with J gene TRBJ2-1, with 9 bases that match TRBD2. The V gene end was trimmed by 4 bases and the J gene end by 1 base; junction bases not matched to a gene: 11. The CDR3 has 17 residues. The germline gives CDR1 SQVTM, CDR2 ANQGSEA. The CDR3 DNA reads as TGCAGCGTTGCTGTCCTTGAGCGGGAGGATTCCTACAATGAGCAGTTCTTC. Translating gives CSVAVLEREDSYNEQFF.

V gene TRBV5-1 combines with J gene TRBJ1-1, with D unclear. The CDR3 contains 12 residues. CDR1 is SGHRS and CDR2 is YFSETQ in the germline V gene. The V gene lost 2 bases and the J gene lost 6 bases, with 8 bases spanning the gap. The CDR3 nucleotides are TGCGCCAGCAGCTTATCTCGGGCTGAAGCTTTCTTT. Its protein product is CASSLSRAEAFF.

The V gene is TRBV29-1, the J gene TRBJ2-3; D unresolved. Trimming removed 3 bases from V and 1 base from J, with 14 bases in between. This CDR3 is built from 15 residues. Germline-derived CDR1 and CDR2 are SQVTM and ANQGSEA. CDR3 sequence: CSVDSKGSRTDTQYF. The CDR3 region has the DNA TGCAGCGTTGATTCGAAGGGATCTCGCACAGATACGCAGTATTTT.

The chain joins TRBV5-3 to TRBJ2-5; the D gene is possibly TRBD1 (6 bases). TRBV5-3 qualifies as an ORF whose function is uncertain. V was trimmed by 0 bases and J by 7 bases, leaving 13 bases between them. CDR3 length: 14 residues. Here the CDR3 reads CARSLARQAGTQYF. The CDR3 nucleotides read TGTGCCAGAAGCTTGGCCAGACAGGCGGGGACCCAGTACTTC.